This T cell receptor (beta chain) was obtained from a study of blood T cell repertoires in COVID-19. Overall study context: Acute and convalescent COVID-19 samples came from the United States, Italy and Spain.

Which cohort a participant joined came from the clinical history participants gave. Cohort 3 donors counted as recovered after two negative PCRs, clearance, or resolved symptoms. Profiled with immunoSEQ multiplex PCR; TCRdb holds only in-frame clones, not every one. The sample has about 440,000 clones; about 90% are singletons. The CDR3 loop spans 12 amino acids. Germline V gives CDR1 MNHEY, CDR2 SVGAGI. V was cut by 5 bases and J by 5 bases, with 9 bases left in between. Sample: PBMCs or T cells enriched from blood (not recorded which). The sequence derives from a man aged 18 to 30 who had recovered from COVID-19. J is TRBJ1-2 and V is TRBV6-5; D call uncertain. The CDR3 sequence: CASSPDWYGYTF. The DNA of the CDR3 is TGTGCCAGCAGTCCCGACTGGTATGGCTACACCTTC.